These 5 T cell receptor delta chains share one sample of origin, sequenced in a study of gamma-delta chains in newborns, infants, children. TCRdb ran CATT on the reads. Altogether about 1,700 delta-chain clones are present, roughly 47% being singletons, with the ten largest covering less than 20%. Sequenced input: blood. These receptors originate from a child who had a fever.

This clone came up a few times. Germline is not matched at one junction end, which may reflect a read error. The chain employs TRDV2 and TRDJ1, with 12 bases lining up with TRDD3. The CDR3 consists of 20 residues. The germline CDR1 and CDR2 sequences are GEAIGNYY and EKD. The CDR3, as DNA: TGTGCCTGTGACACCGTTTCTCTGGGGGATACGCTTAAGGTAGCCGATAAACCCATCTTT. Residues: CACDTVSLGDTLKVADKPIF.

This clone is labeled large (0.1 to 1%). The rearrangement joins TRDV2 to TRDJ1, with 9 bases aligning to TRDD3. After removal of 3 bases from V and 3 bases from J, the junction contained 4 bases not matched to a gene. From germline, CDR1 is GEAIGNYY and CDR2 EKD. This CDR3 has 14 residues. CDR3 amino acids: CACDVLGEADKLIF. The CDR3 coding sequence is TGTGCCTGTGACGTACTGGGGGAGGCCGATAAACTCATCTTT.

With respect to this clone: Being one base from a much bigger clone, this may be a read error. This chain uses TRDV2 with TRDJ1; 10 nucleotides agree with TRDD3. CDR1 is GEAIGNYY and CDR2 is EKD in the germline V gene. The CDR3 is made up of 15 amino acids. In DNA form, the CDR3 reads TGTGCCTGTGACACGGTGGGGGATACTAACGATAAACCCATCTTT. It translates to CACDTVGDTNDKPIF.

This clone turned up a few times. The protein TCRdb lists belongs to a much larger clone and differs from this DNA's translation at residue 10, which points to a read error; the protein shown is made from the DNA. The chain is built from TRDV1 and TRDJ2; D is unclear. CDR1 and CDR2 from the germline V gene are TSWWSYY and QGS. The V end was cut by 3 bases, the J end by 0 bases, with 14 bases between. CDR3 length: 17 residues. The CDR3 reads CALGDPHPGSLTAQLFF. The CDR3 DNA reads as TGTGCTCTTGGGGATCCCCACCCAGGGTCTTTGACAGCACAACTCTTCTTT.

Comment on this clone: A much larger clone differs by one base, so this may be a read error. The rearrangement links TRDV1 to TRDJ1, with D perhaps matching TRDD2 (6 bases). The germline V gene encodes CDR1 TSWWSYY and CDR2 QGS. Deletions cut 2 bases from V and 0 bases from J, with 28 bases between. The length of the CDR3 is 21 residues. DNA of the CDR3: TGTGCTCTTGGGGAAATCCCGTGGGCATTTCCTAGGGGCGAGTACACCGATAAACTCATCTTT. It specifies CALGEIPWAFPRGEYTDKLIF.